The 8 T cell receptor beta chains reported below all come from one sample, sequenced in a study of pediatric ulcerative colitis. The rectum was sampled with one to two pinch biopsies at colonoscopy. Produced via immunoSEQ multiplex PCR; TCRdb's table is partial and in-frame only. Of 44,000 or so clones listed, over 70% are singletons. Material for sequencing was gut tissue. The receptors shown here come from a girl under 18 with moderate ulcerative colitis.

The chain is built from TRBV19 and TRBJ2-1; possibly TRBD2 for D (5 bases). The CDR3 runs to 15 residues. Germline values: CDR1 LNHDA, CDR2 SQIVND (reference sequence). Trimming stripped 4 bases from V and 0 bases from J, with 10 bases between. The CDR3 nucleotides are TGTGCCAGTAGTAAATTAGCGAGCTCCTACAATGAGCAGTTCTTC. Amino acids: CASSKLASSYNEQFF.

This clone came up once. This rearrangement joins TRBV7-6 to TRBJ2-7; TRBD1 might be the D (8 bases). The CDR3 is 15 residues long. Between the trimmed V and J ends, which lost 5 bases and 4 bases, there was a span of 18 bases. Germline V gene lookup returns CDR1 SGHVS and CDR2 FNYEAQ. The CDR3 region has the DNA TGTGCCAGCAGCCCCCACAGGGGGGAGGGGTACGAGCAGTACTTC. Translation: CASSPHRGEGYEQYF.

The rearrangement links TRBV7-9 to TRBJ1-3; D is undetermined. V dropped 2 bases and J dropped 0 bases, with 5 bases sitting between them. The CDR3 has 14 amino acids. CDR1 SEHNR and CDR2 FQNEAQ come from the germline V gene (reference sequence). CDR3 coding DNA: TGTGCCAGCAGCTTATCCGGCTCTGGAAACACCATATATTTT. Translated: CASSLSGSGNTIYF.

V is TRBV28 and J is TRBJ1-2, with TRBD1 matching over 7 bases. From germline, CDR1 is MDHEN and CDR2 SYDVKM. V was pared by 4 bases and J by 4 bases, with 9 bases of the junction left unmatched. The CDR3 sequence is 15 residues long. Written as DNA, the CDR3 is TGTGCCAGCAGTTACCGGGACAGAGTTTTCTATGGCTACACCTTC. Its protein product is CASSYRDRVFYGYTF.

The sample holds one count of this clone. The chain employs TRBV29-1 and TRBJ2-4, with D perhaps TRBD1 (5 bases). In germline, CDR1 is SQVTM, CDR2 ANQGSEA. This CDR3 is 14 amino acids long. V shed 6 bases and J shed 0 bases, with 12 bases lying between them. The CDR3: CSVWGSLAKNIQYF. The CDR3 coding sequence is TGCAGCGTGTGGGGCAGCCTAGCCAAAAACATTCAGTACTTC.

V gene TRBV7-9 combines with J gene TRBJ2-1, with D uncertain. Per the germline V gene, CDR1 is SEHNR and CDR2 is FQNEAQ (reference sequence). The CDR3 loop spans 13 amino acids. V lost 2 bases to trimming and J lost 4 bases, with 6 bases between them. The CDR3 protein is CASSLSTYNEQFF. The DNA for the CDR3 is TGTGCCAGCAGCTTATCCACATACAATGAGCAGTTCTTC.

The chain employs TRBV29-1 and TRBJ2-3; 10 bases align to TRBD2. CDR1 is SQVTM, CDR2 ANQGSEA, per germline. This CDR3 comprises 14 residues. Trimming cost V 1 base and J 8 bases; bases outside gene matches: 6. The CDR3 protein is CSVEGALAGATQYF. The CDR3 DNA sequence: TGCAGCGTTGAAGGGGCCCTAGCGGGAGCTACGCAGTATTTT.

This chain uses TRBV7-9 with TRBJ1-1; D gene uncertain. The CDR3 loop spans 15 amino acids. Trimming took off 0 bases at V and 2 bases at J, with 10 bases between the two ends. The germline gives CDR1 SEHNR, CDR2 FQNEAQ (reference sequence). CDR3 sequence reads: CASSLAVLGNTEAFF. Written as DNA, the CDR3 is TGTGCCAGCAGCTTAGCGGTTCTGGGTAACACTGAAGCTTTCTTT.